A single sample is the source of the 17 T cell receptor beta chains below, sequenced in a study of blood T cell repertoires in COVID-19. Here immunoSEQ multiplex PCR was the method, and the copy in TCRdb shows in-frame clones only, minus some. The table lists 23,000 or so clones, roughly nine tenths of them singletons. Sequenced: peripheral blood. The receptors derive from a man aged 65 to 79 with acute or convalescent COVID-19.

The rearrangement links TRBV28 to TRBJ2-6; TRBD1 agrees at 7 bases. Germline assignment: CDR1 MDHEN and CDR2 SYDVKM. The CDR3 is made up of 17 amino acids. Trimming at V came to 3 bases and at J to 0 bases, leaving 5 bases not matched to a gene. CDR3 in DNA: TGTGCCAGCAGTTTCGGGGCAGGGGGCTCTGGGGCCAACGTCCTGACTTTC. Its translation: CASSFGAGGSGANVLTF.

This chain connects TRBV6-6 to TRBJ1-5; D call uncertain. CDR1 is MNHNY and CDR2 is SVGAGI in the germline V gene (reference sequence). V lost 3 bases, J lost 1 base, and 10 bases lay in between. The CDR3 spans 15 residues. The CDR3 nucleotides read TGTGCCAGCAGTTATACCCAGGCGAGCAATCAGCCCCAGCATTTT. This gives the protein CASSYTQASNQPQHF.

The chain recombines TRBV10-3 with TRBJ2-5, with 10 nucleotides matching TRBD2. Germline V lookup: CDR1 ENHRY, CDR2 SYGVKD. The CDR3 runs to 14 residues. V shed 9 bases and J 0 bases; nucleotides not matched to a gene: 4. Here the CDR3 DNA reads TGTGCCATGGCCGGGACTAGCGACCAAGAGACCCAGTACTTC. This gives the protein CAMAGTSDQETQYF.

The V call is TRBV24-1, the J call TRBJ2-6, with a weak D call TRBD1 (6 bases). V was pared by 1 base and J by 1 base, with 10 bases between. This CDR3 spans 17 amino acids. Germline V lookup: CDR1 KGHDR, CDR2 SFDVKD. The CDR3 loop reads CATSDFGQGSGANVLTF. CDR3 nucleotide sequence: TGTGCCACCAGTGATTTCGGCCAGGGGTCTGGGGCCAACGTCCTGACTTTC.

The gene calls are TRBV6-5 and TRBJ2-7; 7 bases fit TRBD1. Germline V gene lookup returns CDR1 MNHEY and CDR2 SVGAGI. The V and J ends lost 5 bases and 11 bases, in that order; junction bases with no gene match: 6. CDR3 length: 11 amino acids. CDR3 nucleotides: TGTGCCAGCAGTCGTGACAGGGTTAAGTACTTC. This sequence encodes CASSRDRVKYF.

J is TRBJ2-1 and V is TRBV6-5; D may be TRBD1 (6 bases). This CDR3 spans 14 amino acids. V was cut by 7 bases and J by 1 base, with 11 bases left in between. The germline V gene has CDR1 MNHEY and CDR2 SVGAGI. CDR3 sequence: CASNQQGSYNEQFF. The CDR3 nucleotides are TGTGCCAGCAACCAACAGGGTTCCTACAATGAGCAGTTCTTC.

In DNA, the CDR3 is TGTGCCAGCAGCCAAGGTCAAGGCAGGGGGACCTACGAGCAGTACTTC. This translates into CASSQGQGRGTYEQYF. The J gene is TRBJ2-7, the V gene TRBV3-1 (or the pseudogene TRBV3-2), with 7 bases lining up with TRBD1. This CDR3 has 16 amino acids. V lost 1 base to trimming and J lost 2 bases; unmatched junction nucleotides: 8. From germline, CDR1 is LGHDT and CDR2 YNNKEL (reference sequence).

The chain links TRBV27 to TRBJ2-7, with a weak D call TRBD1 (5 bases). The CDR3 runs to 13 residues. With 2 bases removed from V and 6 bases from J, the gap between germline ends came to 11 bases. Per the germline V gene, CDR1 is MNHEY and CDR2 is SMNVEV (reference sequence). CDR3 protein: CASSLRFGAEQYF. DNA for the CDR3: TGTGCCAGCAGTTTACGTTTTGGGGCCGAGCAGTACTTC.

Here the CDR3 reads CASKPPDSSGGYNEQFF. Here the CDR3 DNA reads TGTGCCAGCAAACCCCCCGATTCTAGCGGGGGATACAATGAGCAGTTCTTC. V usage is TRBV2 and J usage is TRBJ2-1, with 10 bases matching TRBD2. J lost 4 bases, V lost 7 bases, and 13 bases had no gene match. Germline V gene sequence: CDR1 SNHLY, CDR2 FYNNEI. The CDR3 has 17 residues.

This sequence joins TRBV11-2 and TRBJ2-1; TRBD1 matches 11 bases. V lost 5 bases, J lost 6 bases, and 6 bases stayed unmatched. The CDR3 loop spans 15 amino acids. Per germline, CDR1 SGHAT and CDR2 FQNNGV. The CDR3 sequence: CASSITGTGGNEQFF. The CDR3 region has the DNA TGTGCCAGCAGCATAACCGGGACAGGGGGCAATGAGCAGTTCTTC.

V gene TRBV19 combines with J gene TRBJ1-2; 7 positions match TRBD1. V dropped 1 base and J dropped 8; count of bases not matched to a gene: 10. This CDR3 region has 15 residues. Germline V CDR1 and CDR2: LNHDA, SQIVND (reference sequence). The CDR3 region is CASSIANRGLEGYTF. CDR3 in DNA: TGTGCCAGTAGTATAGCGAACAGGGGCTTGGAGGGCTACACCTTC. The whole variable domain, remainder taken from reference TRBV19 and TRBJ1-2, is DGGITQSPKYLFRKEGQNVTLSCEQNLNHDAMYWYRQDPGQGLRLIYYSQIVNDFQKGDIAEGYSVSREKKESFPLTVTSAQKNPTAFYLCASSIANRGLEGYTFGSGTRLTVV.

This rearrangement joins TRBV27 to TRBJ2-5; 9 positions agree with TRBD2. The CDR3 length is 14 residues. Germline CDR1 and CDR2: MNHEY and SMNVEV (reference sequence). Trimming at V came to 3 bases and at J to 5 bases, leaving 4 bases not matched to a gene. CDR3 in amino acids: CASSFSGSWETQYF. The CDR3 region has the DNA TGTGCCAGCAGTTTTAGCGGGAGCTGGGAGACCCAGTACTTC.

The CDR3 region has the DNA TGTGCCAGCAGCGACCGACTGGCGGGGGGGCCAGAGACCCAGTACTTC. The encoded protein is CASSDRLAGGPETQYF. V usage is TRBV9 and J usage is TRBJ2-5; 9 nucleotides match TRBD2. Looked up from germline, CDR1 is SGDLS and CDR2 is YYNGEE. V was pared by 3 bases and J by 4 bases, with 10 bases of the junction left unmatched. This CDR3 is built from 16 residues.

This rearrangement joins TRBV2 to TRBJ2-2; TRBD1 might be the D (5 bases). V shed 7 bases and J shed 7 bases, with 10 bases lying between them. The length of the CDR3 is 12 residues. Germline assignment: CDR1 SNHLY and CDR2 FYNNEI. DNA of the CDR3: TGTGCCAGCACGTCAGGGCGCGGGGAGCTGTTTTTT. Protein: CASTSGRGELFF.

The gene calls are TRBV28 and TRBJ1-5; TRBD1 aligns across 7 bases. CDR3 length: 14 amino acids. J gave up 5 bases and V 2 bases, and 3 bases lay outside the gene matches. Germline-derived CDR1 and CDR2 are MDHEN and SYDVKM. CDR3 protein: CASSLNRGYQPQHF. The CDR3 nucleotides are TGTGCCAGCAGTTTAAACAGGGGTTATCAGCCCCAGCATTTT.

The rearrangement uses TRBV9 and TRBJ1-6; 7 nucleotides line up with TRBD1. Unmatched junction bases numbered 4, after V lost 4 bases and J lost 6 bases. Germline CDR1 is SGDLS and CDR2 is YYNGEE. This CDR3 comprises 14 residues. CDR3 DNA sequence: TGTGCCAGCAGCCCCGGGACAGTTAATTCACCCCTCCACTTT. Amino acids: CASSPGTVNSPLHF.

The chain's CDR3 is CASSILRGNEQFF. Written as DNA, the CDR3 is TGTGCCAGTAGTATTCTGCGGGGCAATGAGCAGTTCTTC. The rearrangement uses TRBV19 and TRBJ2-1; tentative D call: TRBD2 (6 bases). V was clipped by 3 bases and J by 6 bases, with 9 bases between them. The CDR3 is 13 amino acids. Germline CDR1 and CDR2: LNHDA and SQIVND (reference sequence).